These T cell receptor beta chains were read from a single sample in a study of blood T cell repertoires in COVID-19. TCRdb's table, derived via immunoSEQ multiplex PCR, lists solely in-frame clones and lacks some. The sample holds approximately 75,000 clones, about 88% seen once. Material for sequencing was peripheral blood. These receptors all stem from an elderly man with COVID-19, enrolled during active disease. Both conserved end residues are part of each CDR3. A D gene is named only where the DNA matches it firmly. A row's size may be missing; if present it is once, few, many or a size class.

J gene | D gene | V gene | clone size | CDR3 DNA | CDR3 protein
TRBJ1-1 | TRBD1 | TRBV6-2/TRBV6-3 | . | TGTGCCAGCAGTGGACCGGGACAGGGAGGCACTGAAGCTTTCTTT | CASSGPGQGGTEAFF
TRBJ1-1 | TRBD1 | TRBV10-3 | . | TGTGCCATCAGTGAGGGACAGGGTGGCACTGAAGCTTTCTTT | CAISEGQGGTEAFF
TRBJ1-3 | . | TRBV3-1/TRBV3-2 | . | TGTGCCAGCAGCCAACTCGACAGGAACACCATATATTTT | CASSQLDRNTIYF
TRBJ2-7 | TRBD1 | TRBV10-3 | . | TGTGCCATCAGTGAGTCGAACAGGGGAAACTACGAGCAGTACTTC | CAISESNRGNYEQYF
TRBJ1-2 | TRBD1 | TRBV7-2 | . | TGTGCCAGCAGTCACCGCGCTGCTGGGGACAGGGGGCTTAATGGCTACACCTTC | CASSHRAAGDRGLNGYTF
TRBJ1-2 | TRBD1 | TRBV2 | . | TGTGCCAGCAGCCGGGACAGGGGGCTGTATGGCTACACCTTC | CASSRDRGLYGYTF
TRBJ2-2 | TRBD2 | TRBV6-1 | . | TGTGCCAGCAGTGGGAGGACTAGCGGGGGGACCGGGGAGCTGTTTTTT | CASSGRTSGGTGELFF
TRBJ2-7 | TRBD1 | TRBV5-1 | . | TGCGCCAGCAGCTTGGGAGGGACAGCCTACGAGCAGTACTTC | CASSLGGTAYEQYF
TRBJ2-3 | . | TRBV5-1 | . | TGCGCCAGCAGCTTGGGAGGGCCCCAGCCAGATACGCAGTATTTT | CASSLGGPQPDTQYF
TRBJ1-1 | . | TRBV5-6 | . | TGTGCCAGCAGCTTGAGAGGGACTGAAGCTTTCTTT | CASSLRGTEAFF
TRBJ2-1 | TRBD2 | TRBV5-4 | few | TGTGCCAGCAGCTTGGGAGCGGGACCCTACAATGAGCAGTTCTTC | CASSLGAGPYNEQFF
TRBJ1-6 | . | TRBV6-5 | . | TGTGCCAGCAGTTACAGCGGACGTAGCAATTCACCCCTCCACTTT | CASSYSGRSNSPLHF
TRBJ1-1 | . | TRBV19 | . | TGTGCCAGTAGTAACACAGGGCTGAACACTGAAGCTTTCTTT | CASSNTGLNTEAFF
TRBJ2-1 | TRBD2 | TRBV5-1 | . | TGCGCCAGCAGCTTGGGGTTAGCGGGGGCTAGGAATGAGCAGTTCTTC | CASSLGLAGARNEQFF
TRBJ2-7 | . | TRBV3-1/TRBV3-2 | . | TGTGCCAGCAGCCAAGATTCAGGTTCAGACTACGAGCAGTACTTC | CASSQDSGSDYEQYF
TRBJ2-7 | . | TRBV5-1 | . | TGCGCCAGCAGGAGGACTACGGTCCAGTACGAGCAGTACTTC | CASRRTTVQYEQYF
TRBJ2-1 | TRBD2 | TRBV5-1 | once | TGCGCCAGCAGCTTGGCCCGTGATAGACCTAGCGGGGGGTACAATGAGCAGTTCTTC | CASSLARDRPSGGYNEQFF
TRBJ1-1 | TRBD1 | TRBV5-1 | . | TGCGCCAGCAGACTGGGACAGGGCACCACTGAAGCTTTCTTT | CASRLGQGTTEAFF
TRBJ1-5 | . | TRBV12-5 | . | TGTGCTAGTGGTTTGGTAGTCGGGCAGGGAATAGGGCAGCCCCAGCATTTT | CASGLVVGQGIGQPQHF
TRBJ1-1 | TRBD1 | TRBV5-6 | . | TGTGCCAGCAGCCCGAGACAGGGTGTGAACACTGAAGCTTTCTTT | CASSPRQGVNTEAFF
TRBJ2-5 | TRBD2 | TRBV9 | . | TGTGCCAGCAGCGTAGCGGCTAGCGGGGGGTGGGAGACCCAGTACTTC | CASSVAASGGWETQYF
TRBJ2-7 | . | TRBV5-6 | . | TGTGCCAGCAGCAAGCGAGGGAGGTGGCGTCTCTACGAGCAGTACTTC | CASSKRGRWRLYEQYF
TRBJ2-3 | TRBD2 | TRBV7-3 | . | TGTGCCAGCAGCTTAAACGGGGGGGCCCCAGATACGCAGTATTTT | CASSLNGGAPDTQYF
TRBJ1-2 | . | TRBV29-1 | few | TGCAGCGTTCAGGGGTTAGACTATGGCTACACCTTC | CSVQGLDYGYTF
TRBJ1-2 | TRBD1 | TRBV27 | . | TGTGCCAGCGGGACTTATACAGGGGGCTATGGCTACACCTTC | CASGTYTGGYGYTF
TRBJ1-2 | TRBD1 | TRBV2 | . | TGTGCCAGCAGTGAGGACAGGGTGAGCTATGGCTACACCTTC | CASSEDRVSYGYTF
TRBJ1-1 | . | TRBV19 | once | TGTGCCAGTAGTATTGAACGGTTGAACACTGAAGCTTTCTTT | CASSIERLNTEAFF
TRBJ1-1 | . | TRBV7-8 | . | TGTGCCAGCAGCACCGCGTTCACTGAAGCTTTCTTT | CASSTAFTEAFF
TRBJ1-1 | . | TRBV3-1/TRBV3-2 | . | TGTGCCAGCAGCCTTTCAGACAGGAGGAACACTGAAGCTTTCTTT | CASSLSDRRNTEAFF
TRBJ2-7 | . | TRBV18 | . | TGTGCCAGCTCACCAACTGGGAGCTCCTACGAGCAGTACTTC | CASSPTGSSYEQYF
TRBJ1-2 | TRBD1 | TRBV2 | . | TGTGCCAGCAGTGGACAGGGCCTCCAGTCGTATGGCTACACCTTC | CASSGQGLQSYGYTF
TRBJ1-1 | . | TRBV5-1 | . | TGCGCCAGCTCCGTAGGGGCAGGGCTGTTCACTGAAGCTTTCTTT | CASSVGAGLFTEAFF
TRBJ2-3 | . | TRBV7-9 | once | TGTGCCAGCAGCTTTATCCAGCGTGGAGATACGCAGTATTTT | CASSFIQRGDTQYF
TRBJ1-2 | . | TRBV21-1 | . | TGTGCCAGCAGCGCAGAATATGGCTACACCTTC | CASSAEYGYTF